Each of the 25 T cell receptor beta chains below was sequenced from the same sample in a study of T cells expressing NK-cell markers (dated by TCRdb to the early 2020s). Preparation of the library involved 5' RACE. The sequencing machine was an Illumina HiSeq 2000. TCRdb reprocessed the reads, so every CDR3 protein sequence counts as one entry and DNA is not shown. The sample's records list about 260,000 distinct CDR3 sequences. The ten largest clonotypes hold around 0.42% of the sample. Sequenced material: blood T cells: a sorted CD56 or NKG2C T cell subset, CD4+ or CD8+ T cells, or bulk PBMC T cells (not recorded which). All receptors derive from a man between 18 and 35 years old in good health. Donor details come from another sample of the same person, matched by shared clones.

V is TRBV12-3 or TRBV12-4 and J is TRBJ2-1; TCRdb reports TRBD2, a call that lacks DNA to check it against. There are 14 residues in the CDR3. The CDR3 sequence: CASFTVLTTAGVFF.

The chain combines TRBV4-1 with TRBJ2-5. This CDR3 contains 14 residues. Germline V CDR1 and CDR2: MGHRA, YSYEKL. The CDR3 sequence is CASRPIGSQETQYF.

V is TRBV7-9 and J is TRBJ2-1; checking the TCRdb D call of TRBD2 is not possible without DNA. CDR3 length equals 16 residues. CDR1 and CDR2 (germline): SEHNR, FQNEAQ (reference sequence). The CDR3 sequence: CASSRLAGGPYNEQFF.

The rearrangement links TRBV11-2 to TRBJ2-3; TCRdb picks TRBD2, but there is no DNA to check that call. Germline CDR1 is SGHAT and CDR2 is FQNNGV. CDR3 length: 16 amino acids. CDR3 sequence reads: CASSGRRGRAVDTQYF.

The chain carries TRBV23-1 and TRBJ2-2. TRBV23-1 is designated an ORF whose function remains uncertain. The CDR3 runs 14 residues. The CDR3 is CASSQSALTGELFF.

The V gene is TRBV12-3 or TRBV12-4, the J gene TRBJ1-1; without DNA, the TCRdb call of TRBD1 cannot be checked. There are 11 residues in the CDR3. The CDR3 sequence is CASSLTVEAFF.

This chain links TRBV5-4 with TRBJ2-3; TCRdb outputs TRBD1, but without DNA this stays unchecked. Germline CDR1 reads SGHNT; CDR2 reads YYREEE (reference sequence). This CDR3 has 14 residues. The CDR3 loop reads CASSRGQAGDTQYF.

The chain employs TRBV29-1 and TRBJ2-7; TCRdb designates TRBD1, a call that cannot be tested without DNA. The CDR3 sequence is 14 residues long. Germline-derived CDR1 and CDR2 are SQVTM and ANQGSEA. The CDR3 sequence is CSVGHRAAIYEQYF.

The V call is TRBV20-1, the J call TRBJ2-3. The germline gives CDR1 DFQATT, CDR2 SNEGSKA (reference sequence). This CDR3 has 14 amino acids. The CDR3 is CSARDVHYTDTQYF.

The rearrangement links TRBV27 to TRBJ1-2. The germline V gene encodes CDR1 MNHEY and CDR2 SMNVEV (reference sequence). The CDR3 loop spans 12 amino acids. CDR3 in amino acids: CASSSFGWGYTF.

The chain employs TRBV6-1 and TRBJ2-1; the D call of TRBD2 rests on TCRdb alone, since no DNA is present to check it. The CDR3 sequence is 13 residues long. Germline V gene sequence: CDR1 MNHNS, CDR2 SASEGT. The CDR3 sequence is CASWGLTDNEQFF.

The chain uses TRBV12-3 or TRBV12-4 and TRBJ1-2. This CDR3 has 17 amino acids. The CDR3: CASSPYGGQGLSYGYTF.

The V call is TRBV29-1, the J call TRBJ1-2; TCRdb calls TRBD1, which cannot be checked without DNA. The CDR3 is made up of 18 amino acids. Germline-derived CDR1 and CDR2 are SQVTM and ANQGSEA. CDR3 loop: CSVFTPWGDKNPNYGYTF.

This chain joins TRBV29-1 and TRBJ2-1; checking the TCRdb D call of TRBD1 is not possible without DNA. Germline lookup yields CDR1 SQVTM and CDR2 ANQGSEA. This CDR3 has 13 residues. Here the CDR3 reads CSVNEGGLNEQFF.

The genes are TRBV28 and TRBJ2-7; TCRdb names TRBD1, which stays unverified in the absence of DNA. The CDR3 has 15 amino acids. Germline lookup yields CDR1 MDHEN and CDR2 SYDVKM. The CDR3 protein is CASTSFRDRAYEQYF.

This chain uses TRBV29-1 with TRBJ2-6; TCRdb picks TRBD1, but there is no DNA to check that call. Germline V gene lookup returns CDR1 SQVTM and CDR2 ANQGSEA. CDR3 length: 17 amino acids. Here the CDR3 reads CSVLVGGGASGANVLTF.

This chain joins TRBV4-2 and TRBJ2-1; with no DNA, the TCRdb D assignment of TRBD1 cannot be verified. There are 12 residues in the CDR3. The V gene's germline CDR1 is LGHNA and CDR2 YNFKEQ. The CDR3 loop reads CASSGQFNEQFF.

The V call is TRBV7-9, the J call TRBJ1-3. CDR3 length equals 14 residues. Germline CDR1 reads SEHNR; CDR2 reads FQNEAQ (reference sequence). This chain's CDR3 is CASSLASTGNTIYF. Together with reference TRBV7-9 and TRBJ1-3, the CDR3 gives the full variable domain: DTGVSQNPRHKITKRGQNVTFRCDPISEHNRLYWYRQTLGQGPEFLTYFQNEAQLEKSRLLSDRFSAERPKGSFSTLEIQRTEQGDSAMYLCASSLASTGNTIYFGEGSWLTVV.

This chain joins TRBV9 and TRBJ2-1; TCRdb's D call, TRBD2, is unchecked because there is no DNA. The CDR3 is made up of 12 amino acids. Germline V gene sequence: CDR1 SGDLS, CDR2 YYNGEE. CDR3 sequence reads: CASSVLAGVQFF.

This chain joins TRBV19 and TRBJ2-1; the TRBD2 assignment by TCRdb is unverifiable without DNA. The germline CDR1 and CDR2 sequences are LNHDA and SQIVND (reference sequence). This CDR3 is built from 16 residues. The CDR3 sequence: CASSSSGAREGNEQFF.

The chain links TRBV20-1 to TRBJ2-3; lacking DNA, the TRBD2 call made by TCRdb goes unchecked. This CDR3 has 15 amino acids. Germline V gene lookup returns CDR1 DFQATT and CDR2 SNEGSKA (reference sequence). CDR3 amino acids: CSARVWSGTTDTQYF.

The rearrangement links TRBV7-6 to TRBJ2-1; TCRdb's assignment of TRBD1 cannot be checked, as there is no DNA. There are 16 residues in the CDR3. The germline gives CDR1 SGHVS, CDR2 FNYEAQ. CDR3: CASSQRRDRGHNEQFF.

The J gene is TRBJ2-3, the V gene TRBV7-2; TCRdb gives TRBD2 as the D gene, but with no DNA this cannot be confirmed. Germline-derived CDR1 and CDR2 are SGHTA and FQGNSA. There are 15 residues in the CDR3. This CDR3 reads CASSAGGNPTDTQYF.

V and J are TRBV12-3 or TRBV12-4 and TRBJ2-7; the D call from TCRdb, TRBD2, cannot be confirmed without DNA. The CDR3 length is 15 residues. This CDR3 reads CASSLAGVGVGEQYF.

The chain links TRBV7-9 to TRBJ2-7; TCRdb calls TRBD2, which cannot be checked without DNA. The CDR3 consists of 16 residues. Germline V gene data show CDR1 as SEHNR and CDR2 as FQNEAQ (reference sequence). CDR3 in amino acids: CASSRLSGSSSYEQYF.